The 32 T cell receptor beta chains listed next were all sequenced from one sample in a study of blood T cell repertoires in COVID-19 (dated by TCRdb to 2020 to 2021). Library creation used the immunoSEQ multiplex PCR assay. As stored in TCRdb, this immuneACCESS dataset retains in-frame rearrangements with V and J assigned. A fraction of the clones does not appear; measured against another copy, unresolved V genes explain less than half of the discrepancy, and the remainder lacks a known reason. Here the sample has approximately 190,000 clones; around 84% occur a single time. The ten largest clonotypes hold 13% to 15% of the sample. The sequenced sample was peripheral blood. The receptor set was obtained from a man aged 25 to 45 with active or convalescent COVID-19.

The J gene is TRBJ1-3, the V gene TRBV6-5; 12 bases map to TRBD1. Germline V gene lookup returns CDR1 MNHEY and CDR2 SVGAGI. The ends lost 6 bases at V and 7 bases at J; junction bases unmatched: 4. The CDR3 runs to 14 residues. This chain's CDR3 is CASSMGQGANTIYF. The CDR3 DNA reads TGTGCCAGCAGCATGGGACAGGGGGCGAACACCATATATTTT.

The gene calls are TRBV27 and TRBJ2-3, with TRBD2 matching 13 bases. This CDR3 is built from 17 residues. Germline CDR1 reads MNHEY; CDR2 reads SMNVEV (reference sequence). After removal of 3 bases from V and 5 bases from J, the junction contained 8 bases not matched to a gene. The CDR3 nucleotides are TGTGCCAGCAGTTTGTTTACTAGCGGGGGGGCCGGAGATACGCAGTATTTT. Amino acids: CASSLFTSGGAGDTQYF.

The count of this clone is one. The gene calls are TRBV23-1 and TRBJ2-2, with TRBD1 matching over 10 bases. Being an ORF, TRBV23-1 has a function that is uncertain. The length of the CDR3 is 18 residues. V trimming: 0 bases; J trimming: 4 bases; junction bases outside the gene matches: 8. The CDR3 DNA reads TGCGCCAGCAGTCAATCCCCGACAGGGGGCTGTGGCACCGGGGAGCTGTTTTTT. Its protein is CASSQSPTGGCGTGELFF.

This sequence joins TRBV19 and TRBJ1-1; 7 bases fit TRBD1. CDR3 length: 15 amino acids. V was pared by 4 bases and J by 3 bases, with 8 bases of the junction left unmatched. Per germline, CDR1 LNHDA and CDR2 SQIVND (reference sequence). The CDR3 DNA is TGTGCCAGTAGTACCCCGAGACAGGGCCACACTGAAGCTTTCTTT. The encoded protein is CASSTPRQGHTEAFF.

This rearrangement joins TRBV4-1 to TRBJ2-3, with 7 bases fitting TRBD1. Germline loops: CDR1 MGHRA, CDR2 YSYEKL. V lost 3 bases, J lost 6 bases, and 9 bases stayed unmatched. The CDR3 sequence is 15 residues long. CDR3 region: CASSHPPTGSDTQYF. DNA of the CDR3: TGCGCCAGCAGCCATCCCCCGACAGGGTCGGATACGCAGTATTTT.

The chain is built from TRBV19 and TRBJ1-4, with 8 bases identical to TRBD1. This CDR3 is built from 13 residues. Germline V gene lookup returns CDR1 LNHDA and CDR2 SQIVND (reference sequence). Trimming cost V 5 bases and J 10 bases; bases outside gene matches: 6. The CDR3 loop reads CASSGQGAGKLFF. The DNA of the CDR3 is TGTGCCAGTAGTGGGCAGGGGGCGGGAAAACTGTTTTTT.

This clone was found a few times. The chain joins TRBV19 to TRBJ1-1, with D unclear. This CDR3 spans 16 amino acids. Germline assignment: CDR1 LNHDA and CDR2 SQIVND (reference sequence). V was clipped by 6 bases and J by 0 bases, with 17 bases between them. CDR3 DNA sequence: TGTGCCAGTAGCCTAAGCTTAACAGAGATGAACACTGAAGCTTTCTTT. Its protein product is CASSLSLTEMNTEAFF.

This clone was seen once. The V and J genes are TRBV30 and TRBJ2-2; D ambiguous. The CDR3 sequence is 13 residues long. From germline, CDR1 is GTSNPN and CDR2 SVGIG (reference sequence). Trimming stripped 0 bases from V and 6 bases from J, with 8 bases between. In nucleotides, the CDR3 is TGTGCCTGGAGTGTCGTGAGGCCCGGGGAGCTGTTTTTT. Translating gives CAWSVVRPGELFF. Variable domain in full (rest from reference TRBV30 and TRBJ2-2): SQTIHQWPATLVQPVGSPLSLECTVEGTSNPNLYWYRQAAGRGLQLLFYSVGIGQISSEVPQNLSASRPQDRQFILSSKKLLLSDSGFYLCAWSVVRPGELFFGEGSRLTVL.

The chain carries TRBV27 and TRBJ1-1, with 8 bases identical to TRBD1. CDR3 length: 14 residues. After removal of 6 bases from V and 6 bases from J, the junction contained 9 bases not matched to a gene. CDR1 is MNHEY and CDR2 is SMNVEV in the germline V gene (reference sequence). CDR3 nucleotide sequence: TGTGCCAGCAGCCGCGCAGGGGGCGGGGCTGAAGCTTTCTTT. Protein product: CASSRAGGGAEAFF.

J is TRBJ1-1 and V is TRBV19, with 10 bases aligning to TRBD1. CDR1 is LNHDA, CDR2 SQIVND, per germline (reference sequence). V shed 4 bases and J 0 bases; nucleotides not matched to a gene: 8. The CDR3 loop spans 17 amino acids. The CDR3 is CASSNRQGAWVNTEAFF. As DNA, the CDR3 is TGTGCCAGTAGTAACCGACAGGGGGCTTGGGTGAACACTGAAGCTTTCTTT.

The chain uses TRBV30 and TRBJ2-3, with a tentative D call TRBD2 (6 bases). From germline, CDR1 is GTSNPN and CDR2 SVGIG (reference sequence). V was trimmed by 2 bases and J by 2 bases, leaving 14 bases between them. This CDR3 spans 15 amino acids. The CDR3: CAWSRSGGDTDTQYF. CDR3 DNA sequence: TGTGCCTGGAGTCGGAGCGGAGGGGACACAGATACGCAGTATTTT.

The CDR3 is CASSYSASSYNEQFF. CDR3 nucleotide sequence: TGTGCCAGCAGTTACTCTGCGAGCTCCTACAATGAGCAGTTCTTC. The V gene is TRBV6-5, the J gene TRBJ2-1; D uncertain. Looked up from germline, CDR1 is MNHEY and CDR2 is SVGAGI. With 0 bases removed from V and 0 bases from J, the gap between germline ends came to 6 bases. The CDR3 has 15 residues.

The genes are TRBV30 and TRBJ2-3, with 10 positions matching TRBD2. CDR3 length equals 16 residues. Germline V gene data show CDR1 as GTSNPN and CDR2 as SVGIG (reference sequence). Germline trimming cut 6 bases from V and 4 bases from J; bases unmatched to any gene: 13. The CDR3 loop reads CACGAGLAGVADTQYF. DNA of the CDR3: TGTGCCTGCGGTGCTGGGCTAGCGGGAGTTGCAGATACGCAGTATTTT.

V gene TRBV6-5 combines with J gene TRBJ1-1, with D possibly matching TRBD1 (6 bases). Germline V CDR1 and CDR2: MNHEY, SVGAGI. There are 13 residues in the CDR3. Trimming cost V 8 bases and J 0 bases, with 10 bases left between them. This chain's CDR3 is CASPDSLNTEAFF. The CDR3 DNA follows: TGTGCCAGCCCGGACAGTTTGAACACTGAAGCTTTCTTT.

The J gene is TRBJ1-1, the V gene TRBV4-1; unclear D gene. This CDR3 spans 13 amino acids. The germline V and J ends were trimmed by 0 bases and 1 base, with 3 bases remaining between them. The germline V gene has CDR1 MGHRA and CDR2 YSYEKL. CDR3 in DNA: TGCGCCAGCAGCCAAGAGCGGAACACTGAAGCTTTCTTT. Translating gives CASSQERNTEAFF.

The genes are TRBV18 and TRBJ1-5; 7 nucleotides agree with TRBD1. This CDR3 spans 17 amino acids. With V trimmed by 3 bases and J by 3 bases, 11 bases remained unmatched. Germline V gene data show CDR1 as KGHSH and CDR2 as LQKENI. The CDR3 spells CASSPTGWERNNQPQHF. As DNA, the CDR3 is TGTGCCAGCTCACCGACAGGGTGGGAGCGGAACAATCAGCCCCAGCATTTT.

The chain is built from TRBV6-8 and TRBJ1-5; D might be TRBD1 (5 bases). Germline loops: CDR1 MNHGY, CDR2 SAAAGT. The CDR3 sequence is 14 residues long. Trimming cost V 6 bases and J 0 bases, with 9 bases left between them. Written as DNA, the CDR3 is TGTGCCAGCAGGGGACTTTATAGCAATCAGCCCCAGCATTTT. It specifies CASRGLYSNQPQHF.

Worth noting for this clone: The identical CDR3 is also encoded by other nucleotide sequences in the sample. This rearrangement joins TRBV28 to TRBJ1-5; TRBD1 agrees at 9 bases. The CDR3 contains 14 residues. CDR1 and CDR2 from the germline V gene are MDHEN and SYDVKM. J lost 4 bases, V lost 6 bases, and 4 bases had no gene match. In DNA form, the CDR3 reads TGTGCCAGCAGCTGGACAGGGGCGAATCAGCCCCAGCATTTT. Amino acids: CASSWTGANQPQHF.

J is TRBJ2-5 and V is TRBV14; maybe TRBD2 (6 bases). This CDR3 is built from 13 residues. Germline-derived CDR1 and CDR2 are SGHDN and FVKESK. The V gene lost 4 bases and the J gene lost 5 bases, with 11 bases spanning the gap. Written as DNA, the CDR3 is TGTGCCAGCAGCCTCCGCGGGGTCGAGACCCAGTACTTC. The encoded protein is CASSLRGVETQYF.

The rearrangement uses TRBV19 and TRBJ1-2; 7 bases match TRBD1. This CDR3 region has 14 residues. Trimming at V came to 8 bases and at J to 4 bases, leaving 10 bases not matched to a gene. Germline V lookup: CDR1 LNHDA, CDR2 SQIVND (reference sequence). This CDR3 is CASSDRARSYGYTF. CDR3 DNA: TGTGCCAGTTCCGACAGGGCCCGGAGCTATGGCTACACCTTC.

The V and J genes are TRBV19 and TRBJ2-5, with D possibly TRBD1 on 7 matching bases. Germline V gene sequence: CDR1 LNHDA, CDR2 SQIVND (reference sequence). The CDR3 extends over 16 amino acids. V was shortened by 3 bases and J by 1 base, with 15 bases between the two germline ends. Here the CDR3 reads CASSINGGQIQETQYF. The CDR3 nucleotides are TGTGCCAGTAGTATTAACGGGGGACAGATCCAAGAGACCCAGTACTTC.

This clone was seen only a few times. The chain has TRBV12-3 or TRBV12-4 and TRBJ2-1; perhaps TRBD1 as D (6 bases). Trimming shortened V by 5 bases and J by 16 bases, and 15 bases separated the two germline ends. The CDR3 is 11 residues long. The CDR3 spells CASSRQGNSFF. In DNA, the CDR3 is TGTGCCAGCAGTCGCCAGGGGAATTCTTTCTTC.

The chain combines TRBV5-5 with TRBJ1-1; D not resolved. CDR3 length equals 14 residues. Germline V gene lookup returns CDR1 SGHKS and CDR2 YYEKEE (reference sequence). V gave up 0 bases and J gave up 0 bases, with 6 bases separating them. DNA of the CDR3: TGTGCCAGCAGCTTGGAGTCGGTGAACACTGAAGCTTTCTTT. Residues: CASSLESVNTEAFF.

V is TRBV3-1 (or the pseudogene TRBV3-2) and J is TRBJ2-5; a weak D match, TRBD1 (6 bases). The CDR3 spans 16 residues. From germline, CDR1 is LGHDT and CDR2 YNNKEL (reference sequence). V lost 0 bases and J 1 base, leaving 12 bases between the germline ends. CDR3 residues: CASSQEARGIQETQYF. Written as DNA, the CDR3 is TGTGCCAGCAGCCAAGAGGCCAGGGGTATCCAAGAGACCCAGTACTTC.

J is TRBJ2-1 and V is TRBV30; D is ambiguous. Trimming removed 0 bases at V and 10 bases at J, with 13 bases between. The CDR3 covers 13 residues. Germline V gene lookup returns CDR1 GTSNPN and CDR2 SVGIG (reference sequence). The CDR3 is CAWSVSLIGEQFF. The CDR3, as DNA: TGTGCCTGGAGTGTTAGTCTGATCGGGGAGCAGTTCTTC.

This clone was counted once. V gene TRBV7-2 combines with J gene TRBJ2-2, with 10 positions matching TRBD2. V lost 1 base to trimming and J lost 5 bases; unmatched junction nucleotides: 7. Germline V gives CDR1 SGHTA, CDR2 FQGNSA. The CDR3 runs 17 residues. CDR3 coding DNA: TGTGCCAGCAGCTTAGGCCTAGCGGGAGTTAGGACCGGGGAGCTGTTTTTT. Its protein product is CASSLGLAGVRTGELFF. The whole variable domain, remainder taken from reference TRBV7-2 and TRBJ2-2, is GAGVSQSPSNKVTEKGKDVELRCDPISGHTALYWYRQSLGQGLEFLIYFQGNSAPDKSGLPSDRFSAERTGGSVSTLTIQRTQQEDSAVYLCASSLGLAGVRTGELFFGEGSRLTVL.

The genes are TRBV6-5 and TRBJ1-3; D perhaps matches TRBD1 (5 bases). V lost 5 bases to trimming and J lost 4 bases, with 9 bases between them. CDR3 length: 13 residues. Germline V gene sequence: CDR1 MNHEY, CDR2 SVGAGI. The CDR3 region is CASSQGYGNTIYF. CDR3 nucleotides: TGTGCCAGCAGTCAGGGTTACGGAAACACCATATATTTT.

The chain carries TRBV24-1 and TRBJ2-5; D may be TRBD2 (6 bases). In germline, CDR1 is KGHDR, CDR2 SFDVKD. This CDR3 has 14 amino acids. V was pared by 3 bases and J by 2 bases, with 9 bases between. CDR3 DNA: TGTGCCACCAGTGATCCGGGGGTGCAAGAGACCCAGTACTTC. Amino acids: CATSDPGVQETQYF.

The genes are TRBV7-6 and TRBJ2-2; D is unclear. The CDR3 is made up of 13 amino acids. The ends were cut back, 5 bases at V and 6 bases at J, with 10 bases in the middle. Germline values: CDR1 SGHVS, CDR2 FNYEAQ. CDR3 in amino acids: CASSPGRAGELFF. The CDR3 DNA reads TGTGCCAGCAGCCCCGGTCGAGCCGGGGAGCTGTTTTTT.

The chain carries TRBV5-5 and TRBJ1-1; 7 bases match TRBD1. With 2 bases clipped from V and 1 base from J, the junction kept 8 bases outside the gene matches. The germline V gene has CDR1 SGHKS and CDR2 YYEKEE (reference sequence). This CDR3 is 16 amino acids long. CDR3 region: CASSFTRQGGNTEAFF. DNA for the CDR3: TGTGCCAGCAGCTTTACTCGACAGGGCGGGAACACTGAAGCTTTCTTT. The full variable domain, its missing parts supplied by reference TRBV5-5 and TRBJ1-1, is DAGVTQSPTHLIKTRGQQVTLRCSPISGHKSVSWYQQVLGQGPQFIFQYYEKEERGRGNFPDRFSARQFPNYSSELNVNALLLGDSALYLCASSFTRQGGNTEAFFGQGTRLTVV.

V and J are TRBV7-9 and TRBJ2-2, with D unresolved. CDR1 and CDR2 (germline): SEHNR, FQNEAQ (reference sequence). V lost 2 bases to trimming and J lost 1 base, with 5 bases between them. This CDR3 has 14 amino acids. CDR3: CASSLKQNTGELFF. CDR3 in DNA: TGTGCCAGCAGCTTAAAACAGAACACCGGGGAGCTGTTTTTT.

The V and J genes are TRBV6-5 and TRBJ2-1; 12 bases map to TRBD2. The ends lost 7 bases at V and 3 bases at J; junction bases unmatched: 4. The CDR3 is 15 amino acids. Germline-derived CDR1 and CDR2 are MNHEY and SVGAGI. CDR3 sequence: CASTPGLAGYNEQFF. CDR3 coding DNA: TGTGCCAGCACCCCGGGACTAGCGGGCTACAATGAGCAGTTCTTC.